Listed here is a single T cell receptor (beta chain). Clones were sequenced by immunoSEQ multiplex PCR, and TCRdb holds only the in-frame ones, with some missing. The sample yields 60,000 to 65,000 clones, 88% seen once. The TCR-sequenced patients were a few responders to pembrolizumab. This sample was included in a study of PD-1 blockade in mismatch repair-deficient tumors. The CDR3 spans 15 residues. After removal of 2 bases from V and 3 bases from J, the junction contained 7 bases not matched to a gene. Looked up from germline, CDR1 is SQVTM and CDR2 is ANQGSEA. The clonotype comes from an adult with mismatch repair-deficient cancer. The sample in question was peripheral blood, obtained 52 weeks after starting pembrolizumab. The chain uses TRBV29-1 and TRBJ2-7; the match to TRBD2 covers 10 bases. The CDR3 protein is CSVEIGTSESYEQYF. The CDR3 nucleotides are TGCAGCGTTGAAATAGGGACTAGCGAAAGCTACGAGCAGTACTTC.